This T cell receptor (beta chain) appears in the sequencing data of a study of shared clonotypes between healthy human individuals. Study-level findings and limits: In several donors, around 5.5% of naive CD4 clonotypes appeared in common. Researchers sampled blood only, noting tissue repertoires likely differ.

The study separated CD4+ cells into CD45RA+ naive and CD45RA-negative memory subsets. Note on this clone: What it recognizes is unknown.

Per sorted-subset replicate PCR, input was 200 to 250 ng DNA, representing tens of thousands of T cell genomes. Measured with immunoSEQ multiplex PCR; TCRdb has only the in-frame clones, and not every one. The table lists roughly 2.6 million clones, approximately 90% of them singletons. V gave up 7 bases and J gave up 2 bases, with 14 bases separating them. CDR3 size: 15 residues. The germline V gene encodes CDR1 LNHDA and CDR2 SQIVND (reference sequence). The source material was naive CD4+ T cells sorted from blood. Subset here: CD45RA+ positively selected. The chain couples TRBV19 to TRBJ1-4; D is ambiguous. This TCR was sampled from a man younger than 30 in good health. This CDR3 reads CASTPGGGTNEKLFF. The CDR3 bases are TGTGCCAGTACCCCAGGCGGAGGTACTAATGAAAAACTGTTTTTT.